The present T cell receptor beta chain was sequenced within a study of shared clonotypes between healthy human individuals. Study details: Every donor yielded three CD4 naive, three CD4 memory, two CD8 naive and one CD8 memory plate. The study, taken as a whole, reports: Non-shared clonotypes displayed generation probabilities falling below those of clonotypes present in all four donors. Blood was the only sampled material, and tissue repertoires likely differ.

Researchers partitioned CD4+ cells into CD45RA+ naive and CD45RA-negative memory subsets. As for this clone: Its specificity is not known.

The table came from immunoSEQ multiplex PCR; TCRdb's copy has only in-frame clones and leaves some out. The table lists about 1 million clones, approximately 78% of them singletons. Trimming pared 2 bases from V and 2 bases from J, leaving 19 bases between. The V gene's germline CDR1 is GTSNPN and CDR2 SVGIG (reference sequence). The CDR3 contains 17 residues. The material sequenced was memory CD4+ T cells from PBMCs. The subset was: CD45RA-negative fraction. This TCR was sampled from a man aged 18-30 years in good health. Some clones in this sample may be carry-over from other donors' samples. This chain joins TRBV30 and TRBJ1-5, with D possibly being TRBD1 (5 bases). The CDR3 is CAWSPTWGFGGNQPQHF. Here the CDR3 DNA reads TGTGCCTGGAGTCCGACCTGGGGGTTCGGGGGCAATCAGCCCCAGCATTTT.